A selection of T cell receptor beta chains follows, all from one sample in a study of memory CD4+ T cells and cytomegalovirus serostatus. Repertoires were generated with immunoSEQ multiplex PCR, while TCRdb's copy carries only in-frame clones and drops some. The sample has around 61,000 clones, around 76% seen once. Sequenced input: memory CD4+ T cells from blood. The receptor source for this set is an adult in good health and CMV-seronegative. Each CDR3 is given with its conserved first and last residue. A D gene is named only where the DNA matches it firmly. Part of the rows lack a size; the others show once, few, many or a class for expanded clones.

size	length	V	J	D	DNA	CDR3
NA	12	TRBV29-1	TRBJ2-7	NA	TGCAGCGTTGAAAATAGCAGGGGCGAGCAGTACTTC	CSVENSRGEQYF
NA	15	TRBV6-5	TRBJ1-6	NA	TGTGCCAGCAGCCCTATGGTCTCCTATAATTCACCCCTCCACTTT	CASSPMVSYNSPLHF
NA	14	TRBV28	TRBJ2-3	NA	TGTGCCAGCAGTCCGTTGGACAGTACAGATACGCAGTATTTT	CASSPLDSTDTQYF
once	12	TRBV5-6	TRBJ2-7	NA	TGTGCCAGCAGCTTCTGGTCTCGGGAGCAGTACTTC	CASSFWSREQYF
few	14	TRBV7-2	TRBJ1-2	NA	TGTGCCAGCAGCTTGGGGGCAGCTAACTATGGCTACACCTTC	CASSLGAANYGYTF
NA	12	TRBV10-3	TRBJ1-5	NA	TGTGCCATCAGCCAAAACAATCAGCCCCAGCATTTT	CAISQNNQPQHF
few	14	TRBV5-1	TRBJ2-7	NA	TGCGCCAGCAGCTTGGACCAGGGATCCTACGAGCAGTACTTC	CASSLDQGSYEQYF
NA	17	TRBV15	TRBJ1-4	NA	TGTGCCACCAGCAGAGGGAGGGGGTCTGGGACTAATGAAAAACTGTTTTTT	CATSRGRGSGTNEKLFF
NA	12	TRBV7-7	TRBJ2-5	NA	TGTGCTAGCAGCTTAGTAGGGGAGACCCAGTACTTC	CASSLVGETQYF
NA	13	TRBV9	TRBJ2-3	TRBD2	TGTGCCAGCAGCGTTAGCGGGGGGGATACGCAGTATTTT	CASSVSGGDTQYF
NA	17	TRBV5-5	TRBJ1-4	NA	TGTGCCAGCAGCTTGGCAAGGGGAGACAGCGGAAGAGAAAAACTGTTTTTT	CASSLARGDSGREKLFF
NA	11	TRBV20-1	TRBJ2-6	NA	TGCAGTGCTAGCTGGGACAACGTCCTGACTTTC	CSASWDNVLTF
NA	16	TRBV4-1	TRBJ2-1	TRBD2	TGCGCCAGCAGCCCTAGCGGAAAGACCGCCTACAATGAGCAGTTCTTC	CASSPSGKTAYNEQFF
few	12	TRBV5-6	TRBJ1-1	NA	TGTGCCAGCAGCTTGGGGAGGACTGAAGCTTTCTTT	CASSLGRTEAFF
NA	16	TRBV30	TRBJ2-1	TRBD2	TGTGCCTGGAGTGTCGGGACTAGCGGGACCTACAATGAGCAGTTCTTC	CAWSVGTSGTYNEQFF